Listed below are T cell receptor beta chains from one sample, sequenced in a study of T cell responses to AZD1222 COVID-19 vaccine. Using immunoSEQ multiplex PCR, the repertoire was profiled, and TCRdb retains in-frame clones only, with some absent. The table shows about 100,000 clones, with about 90% occurring only once. Sequenced material: peripheral blood, taken on day 0 of MenACWY control vaccination. The receptor set was obtained from an adult in good health. The conserved cysteine and the conserved F or W are not part of the CDR3 here. D genes are given only for firm matches.

j_call v_call d_call cdr3_aa
TRBJ2-7 TRBV6-5 - ASSYSSTGTHEQY
TRBJ1-3 TRBV3-1/TRBV3-2 - ASSQMISSGNTIY
TRBJ1-4 TRBV28 - ASSSGRVAGGEKLF
TRBJ1-4 TRBV19 - ASSPGGATNEKLF
TRBJ1-1 TRBV5-1 TRBD1 ASSLRQGSNTEAF
TRBJ1-4 TRBV19 - ASSAQQGMGTNEKLF
TRBJ1-4 TRBV5-4 TRBD1 ASSLGRGTEKLF
TRBJ2-3 TRBV7-2 TRBD1 ASSRDRNTDTQY
TRBJ2-3 TRBV30 - AWSGGFSKQGDTQY
TRBJ2-7 TRBV12-3/TRBV12-4 TRBD1 ASSLGGQGPQY
TRBJ2-5 TRBV19 - ASSDEQETQY
TRBJ2-3 TRBV5-1 - ASGQPGTDTQY
TRBJ1-4 TRBV19 - ASRTGSTNEKLF
TRBJ1-5 TRBV19 - ASSTGTANSNQPQH
TRBJ2-3 TRBV3-1/TRBV3-2 - ASSQQGTDTQY
TRBJ1-4 TRBV6-5 - ASSYSSGVKKLF
TRBJ2-7 TRBV29-1 - SVGLGLGTSEQY
TRBJ1-3 TRBV28 - ASSTTASGNTIY
TRBJ2-7 TRBV5-1 TRBD1 ASSPLVGTVSYEQY
TRBJ2-4 TRBV7-9 TRBD1 ASSLQVQGSTLAKNIQY
TRBJ2-1 TRBV30 - AWSVEGSGRINEQF
TRBJ1-3 TRBV28 - ASSLPEGGRGNTIY
TRBJ2-2 TRBV5-6 - ASSLGTDSNTGELF
TRBJ1-2 TRBV28 - ASSLEDRWSYT
TRBJ1-1 TRBV12-3/TRBV12-4 - ASSLRQTEAF
TRBJ1-2 TRBV27 - ASSAGLVYGYT
TRBJ2-3 TRBV5-1 TRBD2 ASSGRTSGGVGDTQY
TRBJ2-3 TRBV2 TRBD2 ASRILAGVSDTQY
TRBJ2-3 TRBV3-1/TRBV3-2 TRBD2 ASSTPSGLSTDTQY
TRBJ2-5 TRBV24-1 - ATSDLGGGLKETQY
TRBJ2-3 TRBV2 - ASSYREAAEDTQY
TRBJ2-3 TRBV3-1/TRBV3-2 TRBD2 ASSQEGFGGATDTQY
TRBJ1-3 TRBV9 - ASSPQRVAGNTIY
TRBJ1-2 TRBV10-3 - AISESGGNGYT
TRBJ1-2 TRBV7-2 - ASSLSGNVNYGYT
TRBJ1-1 TRBV5-1 - ASSPRGKEAF
TRBJ1-2 TRBV6-5 - ASSYGAGGYT
TRBJ1-5 TRBV15 - ATSRDGGVTGQPQH
TRBJ2-2 TRBV5-1 - ASSFEGNTGELF
TRBJ1-2 TRBV2 - ASSPSGTFNYGYT
TRBJ2-5 TRBV27 - ASSPHIQETQY
TRBJ2-1 TRBV12-3/TRBV12-4 - ASSWEGNEQF
TRBJ2-3 TRBV11-1 - ASSLSSGRTDTQY
TRBJ2-1 TRBV7-9 - ASSFGLTGNEQF
TRBJ1-1 TRBV28 - ASRESTVNTEAF
TRBJ1-3 TRBV28 - ASSFKNTIY
TRBJ1-1 TRBV27 TRBD1 ATSFNRGEAEAF
TRBJ2-7 TRBV11-3 TRBD1 ASSSQGDEQY